This is a list of T cell receptor beta chains from one sample in a study of Graves' ophthalmopathy and Graves' hyperthyroidism. TCRdb independently ran MiXCR on the multiplex PCR reads; one entry per CDR3 protein. The data show hundreds of thousands of distinct CDR3 sequences, 35% to 50% seen once. The sequenced sample consisted of peripheral blood. These receptors were collected from an adult man with Graves' ophthalmopathy. Both conserved end residues are part of each CDR3. D genes are given only for firm matches.

v_call	d_call	j_call	cdr3_aa
TRBV9	-	TRBJ2-5	CASSGTKETQYF
TRBV20-1	-	TRBJ1-2	CSARDPEAVYGYTF
TRBV4-1	TRBD2	TRBJ2-5	CVSSQDDRSGRAEETQYF
TRBV18	-	TRBJ2-7	CASSPQDGYEQYF
TRBV19	TRBD1	TRBJ2-2	CASSIGPGQVTGELFF
TRBV5-1	-	TRBJ1-2	CASSFSAGRSDYGYTF
TRBV5-5	TRBD1	TRBJ2-7	CASSSTGGSPHEQYF
TRBV20-1	TRBD2	TRBJ2-7	CSALTTSGISMPYEQYF
TRBV5-6	TRBD1	TRBJ1-2	CASRGQGAPFGYTF
TRBV7-3	-	TRBJ2-5	CASSRDKQETQYF
TRBV7-9	TRBD2	TRBJ2-2	CASSLALAGGTGELFF
TRBV24-1	-	TRBJ1-1	CATMRCTVLLGHLHKGPTF
TRBV6-4	-	TRBJ2-2	CASSYSVRGRTGELFF
TRBV7-2	TRBD2	TRBJ2-2	CASSLAGLAGYTGELFF
TRBV12-3/TRBV12-4	-	TRBJ2-2	CASRPGRRSTGELFF
TRBV6-4	-	TRBJ2-7	CARKGHRTYEQYF
TRBV20-1	-	TRBJ1-5	CTVRVGNQPQHF
TRBV5-1	-	TRBJ1-2	CASSLALDGYTF
TRBV7-9	-	TRBJ1-2	CASSPRKDYGYTF
TRBV2	-	TRBJ2-6	CASRAQGSSGANVLTF
TRBV12-3/TRBV12-4	-	TRBJ2-2	CASSSSSGELFF
TRBV12-5	-	TRBJ1-6	CASGLVRSRTAHNSPLHF
TRBV2	-	TRBJ1-2	CASSVQDGYTF
TRBV14	-	TRBJ2-6	CASSQDRRKGRPGANVLTF
TRBV29-1	TRBD1	TRBJ1-5	CSVEKTGGNQPQHF
TRBV6-5	TRBD1	TRBJ1-5	CASRGQGVGGGNQPQHF
TRBV5-8	-	TRBJ1-5	CASSLRLSNQPQHF
TRBV10-3	-	TRBJ2-7	CAISEASGQSSYEQYF
TRBV5-1	-	TRBJ1-2	CASSSYRGSYGYTF
TRBV25-1	-	TRBJ2-7	CASSEPDRDGGPEQYF
TRBV12-3/TRBV12-4	-	TRBJ1-1	CASSSPPRGVDEAFF
TRBV20-1	TRBD1	TRBJ1-2	CSATDRRRYGYTF
TRBV29-1	-	TRBJ2-1	CSVELSGSTYNEQFF
TRBV25-1	TRBD2	TRBJ2-5	CASSLSSGGLQETQYF
TRBV9	TRBD2	TRBJ2-5	CASSVQTSGQETQYF
TRBV19	-	TRBJ1-5	CAISNSNQPQHF
TRBV7-2	TRBD1	TRBJ1-2	CASSRTGPYGYTF
TRBV7-2	TRBD1	TRBJ2-5	CASSLPTGVETQYF
TRBV20-1	-	TRBJ1-5	CSARWGAQPQHF
TRBV15	TRBD2	TRBJ2-5	CATSSGTSGQETQYF
TRBV29-1	TRBD2	TRBJ2-5	CSVSDGGGRETQYF
TRBV9	-	TRBJ2-7	CASSLRDGLPYEQYF
TRBV15	TRBD1	TRBJ1-4	CATSRDTGGNEKLFF
TRBV6-5	-	TRBJ1-5	CASSRTGDRNQPQHF
TRBV7-2	TRBD2	TRBJ2-5	CASSKLAGVTMETQYF
TRBV10-3	-	TRBJ2-7	CAISQEGTPRYEQYF
TRBV27	-	TRBJ1-2	CASSSGPRGGYTF
TRBV7-1	TRBD1	TRBJ1-5	CASSSPQQGADQPQHF
TRBV7-3	-	TRBJ1-5	CASSKHRNSNQPQHF
TRBV29-1	TRBD2	TRBJ2-7	CSVEDGATSGNPYEQYF
TRBV24-1	-	-	CATSDYRVHEQFF
TRBV19	TRBD1	TRBJ2-5	CASSGTGEVGETQYF
TRBV20-1	TRBD2	TRBJ2-2	CSAREELTSGRTNTGELFF
TRBV11-3	TRBD2	TRBJ2-7	CASSKKWTSGSHEQYF
TRBV29-1	TRBD1	TRBJ1-2	CSVPDRVIGYTF
TRBV19	-	TRBJ1-1	CASNTGTEALF
TRBV7-6	-	TRBJ2-7	CASSRLATRPPYEQYF
TRBV9	-	TRBJ1-6	CASSARPVGDSPLHF